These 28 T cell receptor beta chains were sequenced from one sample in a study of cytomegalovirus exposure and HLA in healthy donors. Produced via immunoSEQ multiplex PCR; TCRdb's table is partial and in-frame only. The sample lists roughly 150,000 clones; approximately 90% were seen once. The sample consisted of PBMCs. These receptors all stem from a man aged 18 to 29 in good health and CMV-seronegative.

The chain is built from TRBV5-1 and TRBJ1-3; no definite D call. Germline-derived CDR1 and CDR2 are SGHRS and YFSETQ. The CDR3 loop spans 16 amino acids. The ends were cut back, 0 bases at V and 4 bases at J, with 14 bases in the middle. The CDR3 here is CASSLAPIGGGNTIYF. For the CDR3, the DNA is TGCGCCAGCAGCTTGGCCCCCATTGGCGGCGGAAACACCATATATTTT.

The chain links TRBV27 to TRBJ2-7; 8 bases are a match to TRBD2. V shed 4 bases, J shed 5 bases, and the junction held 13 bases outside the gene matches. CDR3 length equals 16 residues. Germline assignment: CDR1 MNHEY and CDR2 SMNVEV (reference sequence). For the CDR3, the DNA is TGTGCCAGCAGTTGGGGTTTGGGAGCGGGGGTCGACGAGCAGTACTTC. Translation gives CASSWGLGAGVDEQYF.

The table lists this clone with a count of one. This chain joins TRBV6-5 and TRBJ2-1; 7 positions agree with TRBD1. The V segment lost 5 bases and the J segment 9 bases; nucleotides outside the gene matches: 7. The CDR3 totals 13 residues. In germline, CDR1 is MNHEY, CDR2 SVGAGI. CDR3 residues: CASSTNSGGEQFF. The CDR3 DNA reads TGTGCCAGCAGTACGAACTCAGGGGGTGAGCAGTTCTTC.

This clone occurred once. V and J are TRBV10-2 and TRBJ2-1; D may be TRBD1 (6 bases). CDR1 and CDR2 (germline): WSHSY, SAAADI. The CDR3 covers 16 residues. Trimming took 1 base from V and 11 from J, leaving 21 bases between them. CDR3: CASSEWQGPPYYQQFF. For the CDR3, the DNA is TGCGCCAGCAGTGAGTGGCAGGGGCCTCCATATTATCAGCAGTTCTTC.

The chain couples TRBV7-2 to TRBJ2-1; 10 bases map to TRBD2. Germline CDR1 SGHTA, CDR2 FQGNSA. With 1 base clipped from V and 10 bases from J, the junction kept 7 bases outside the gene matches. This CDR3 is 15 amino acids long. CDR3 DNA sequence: TGTGCCAGCAGCTTAGGGCTAGCGGGAGTCAACGAGCAGTTCTTC. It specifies CASSLGLAGVNEQFF.

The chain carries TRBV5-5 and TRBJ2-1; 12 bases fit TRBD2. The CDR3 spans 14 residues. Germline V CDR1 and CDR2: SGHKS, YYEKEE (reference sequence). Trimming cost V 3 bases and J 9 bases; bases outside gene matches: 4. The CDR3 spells CASSWTSGAREQFF. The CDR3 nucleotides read TGTGCCAGCAGCTGGACTAGCGGGGCCCGTGAGCAGTTCTTC.

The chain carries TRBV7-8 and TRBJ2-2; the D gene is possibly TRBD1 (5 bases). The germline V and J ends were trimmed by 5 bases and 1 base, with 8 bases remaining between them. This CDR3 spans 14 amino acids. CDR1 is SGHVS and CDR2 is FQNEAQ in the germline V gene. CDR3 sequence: CASSLDRNTGELFF. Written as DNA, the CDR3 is TGTGCCAGCAGCCTCGACAGGAACACCGGGGAGCTGTTTTTT.

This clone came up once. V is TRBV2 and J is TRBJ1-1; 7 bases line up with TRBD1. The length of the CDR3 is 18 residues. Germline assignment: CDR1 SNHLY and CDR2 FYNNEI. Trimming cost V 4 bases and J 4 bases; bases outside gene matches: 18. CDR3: CASSVSGTVSVLTTEAFF. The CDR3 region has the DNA TGTGCCAGCAGTGTATCCGGGACAGTGAGCGTATTAACCACTGAAGCTTTCTTT. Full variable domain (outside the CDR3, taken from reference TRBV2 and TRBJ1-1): EPEVTQTPSHQVTQMGQEVILRCVPISNHLYFYWYRQILGQKVEFLVSFYNNEISEKSEIFDDQFSVERPDGSNFTLKIRSTKLEDSAMYFCASSVSGTVSVLTTEAFFGQGTRLTVV.

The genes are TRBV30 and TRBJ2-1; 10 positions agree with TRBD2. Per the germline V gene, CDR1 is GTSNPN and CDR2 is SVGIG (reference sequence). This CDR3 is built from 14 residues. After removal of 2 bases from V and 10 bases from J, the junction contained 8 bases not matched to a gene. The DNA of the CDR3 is TGTGCCTGGAGTCAAGCGGGGGGGCCAAAAGAGCAGTTCTTC. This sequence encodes CAWSQAGGPKEQFF.

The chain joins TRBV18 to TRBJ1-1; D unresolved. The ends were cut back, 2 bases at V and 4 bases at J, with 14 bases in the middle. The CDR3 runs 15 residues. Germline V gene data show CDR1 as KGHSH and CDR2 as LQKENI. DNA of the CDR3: TGTGCCAGCTCACCAAGAGAGGGAGCGATCACTGAAGCTTTCTTT. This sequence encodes CASSPREGAITEAFF.

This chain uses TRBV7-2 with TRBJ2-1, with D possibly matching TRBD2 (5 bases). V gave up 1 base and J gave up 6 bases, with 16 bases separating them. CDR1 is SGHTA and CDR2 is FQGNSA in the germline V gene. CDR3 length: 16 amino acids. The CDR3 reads CASSLGILSGLNEQFF. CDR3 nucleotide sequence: TGTGCCAGCAGCTTAGGGATTCTAAGCGGACTCAATGAGCAGTTCTTC. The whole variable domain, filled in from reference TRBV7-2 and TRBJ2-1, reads GAGVSQSPSNKVTEKGKDVELRCDPISGHTALYWYRQSLGQGLEFLIYFQGNSAPDKSGLPSDRFSAERTGGSVSTLTIQRTQQEDSAVYLCASSLGILSGLNEQFFGPGTRLTVL.

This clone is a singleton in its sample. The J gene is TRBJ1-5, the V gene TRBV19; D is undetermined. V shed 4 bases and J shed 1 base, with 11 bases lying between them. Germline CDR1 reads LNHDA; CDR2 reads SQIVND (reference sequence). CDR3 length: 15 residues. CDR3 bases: TGTGCCAGTAGTAGCGGGATCTTGAGCAATCAGCCCCAGCATTTT. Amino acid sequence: CASSSGILSNQPQHF.

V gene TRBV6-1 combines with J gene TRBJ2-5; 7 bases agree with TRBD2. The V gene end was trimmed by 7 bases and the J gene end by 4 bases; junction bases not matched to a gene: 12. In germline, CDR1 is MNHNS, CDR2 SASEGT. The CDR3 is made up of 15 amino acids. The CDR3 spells CASKGTMTSGETQYF. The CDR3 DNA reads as TGTGCCAGCAAAGGGACTATGACATCGGGAGAGACCCAGTACTTC.

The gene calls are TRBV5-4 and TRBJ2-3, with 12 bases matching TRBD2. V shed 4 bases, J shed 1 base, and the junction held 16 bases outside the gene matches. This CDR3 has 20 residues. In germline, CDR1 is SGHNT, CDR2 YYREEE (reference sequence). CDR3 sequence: CASSRSGASGRALGTDTQYF. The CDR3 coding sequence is TGTGCCAGCAGCAGGTCCGGGGCTAGCGGGAGGGCCCTCGGCACAGATACGCAGTATTTT.

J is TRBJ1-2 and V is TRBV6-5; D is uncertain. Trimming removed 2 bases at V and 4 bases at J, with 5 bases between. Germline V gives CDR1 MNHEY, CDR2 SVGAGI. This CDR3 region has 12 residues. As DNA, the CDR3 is TGTGCCAGCAGTTACGGCAGCTATGGCTACACCTTC. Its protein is CASSYGSYGYTF.

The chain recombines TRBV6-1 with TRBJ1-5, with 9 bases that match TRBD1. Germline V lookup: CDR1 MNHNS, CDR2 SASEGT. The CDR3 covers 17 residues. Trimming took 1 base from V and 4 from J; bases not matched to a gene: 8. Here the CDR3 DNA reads TGTGCCAGCAGTGAAGACAGGGGGCGTTTTTATAATCAGCCCCAGCATTTT. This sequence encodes CASSEDRGRFYNQPQHF.

CDR3 protein: CASPKGRDSTDTQYF. The CDR3 DNA follows: TGTGCCAGCCCCAAAGGGCGGGATAGCACAGATACGCAGTATTTT. The chain links TRBV28 to TRBJ2-3; maybe TRBD2 (6 bases). Germline lookup yields CDR1 MDHEN and CDR2 SYDVKM. This CDR3 spans 15 amino acids. Trimming took 8 bases from V and 0 from J, leaving 15 bases between them.

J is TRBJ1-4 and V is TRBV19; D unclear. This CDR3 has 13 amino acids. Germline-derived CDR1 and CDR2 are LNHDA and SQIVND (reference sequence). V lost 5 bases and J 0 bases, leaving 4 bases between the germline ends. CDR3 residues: CASSPPTNEKLFF. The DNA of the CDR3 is TGTGCCAGTAGTCCTCCAACTAATGAAAAACTGTTTTTT. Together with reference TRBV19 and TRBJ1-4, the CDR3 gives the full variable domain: DGGITQSPKYLFRKEGQNVTLSCEQNLNHDAMYWYRQDPGQGLRLIYYSQIVNDFQKGDIAEGYSVSREKKESFPLTVTSAQKNPTAFYLCASSPPTNEKLFFGSGTQLSVL.

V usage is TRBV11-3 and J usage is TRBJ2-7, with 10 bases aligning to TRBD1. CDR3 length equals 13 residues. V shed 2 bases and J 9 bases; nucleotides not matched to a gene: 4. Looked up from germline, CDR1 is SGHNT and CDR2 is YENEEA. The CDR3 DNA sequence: TGTGCCAGCAGCTTAAAGGGACAGGGGACGCAGTACGTC. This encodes CASSLKGQGTQYV.

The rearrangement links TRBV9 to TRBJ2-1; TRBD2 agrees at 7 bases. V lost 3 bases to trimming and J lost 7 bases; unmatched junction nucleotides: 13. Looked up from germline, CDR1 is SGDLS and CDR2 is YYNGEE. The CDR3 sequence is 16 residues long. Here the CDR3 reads CASSAHLEGGRNEQFF. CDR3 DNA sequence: TGTGCCAGCAGCGCTCACCTAGAGGGAGGGCGGAATGAGCAGTTCTTC.

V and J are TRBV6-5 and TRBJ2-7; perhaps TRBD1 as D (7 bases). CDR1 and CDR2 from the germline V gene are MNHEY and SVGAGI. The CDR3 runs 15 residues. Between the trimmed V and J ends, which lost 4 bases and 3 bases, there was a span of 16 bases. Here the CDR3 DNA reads TGTGCCAGCAGTTTCTATAACAGGGGAGGCTACGAGCAGTACTTC. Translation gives CASSFYNRGGYEQYF.

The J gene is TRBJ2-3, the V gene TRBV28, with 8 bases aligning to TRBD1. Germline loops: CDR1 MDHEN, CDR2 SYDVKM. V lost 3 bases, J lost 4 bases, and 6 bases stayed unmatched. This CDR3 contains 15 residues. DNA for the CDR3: TGTGCCAGCAGTTTTGGCAGGGGGCAAGCAGATACGCAGTATTTT. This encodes CASSFGRGQADTQYF.

The CDR3 region has the DNA TGTGCCAGCTTTGGCGGGAGGGCCGCCTCCTACGAGCAGTACGTC. As protein: CASFGGRAASYEQYV. The chain is built from TRBV2 and TRBJ2-7, with 9 positions matching TRBD2. The V gene's germline CDR1 is SNHLY and CDR2 FYNNEI. The CDR3 is 15 residues long. V shed 8 bases, J shed 0 bases, and the junction held 8 bases outside the gene matches.

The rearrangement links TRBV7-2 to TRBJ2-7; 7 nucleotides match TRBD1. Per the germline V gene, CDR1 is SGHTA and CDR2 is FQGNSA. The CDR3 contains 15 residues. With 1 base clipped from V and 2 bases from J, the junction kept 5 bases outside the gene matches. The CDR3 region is CASSLDNRGTYEQYF. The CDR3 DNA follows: TGTGCCAGCAGCTTAGACAACAGGGGTACCTACGAGCAGTACTTC.

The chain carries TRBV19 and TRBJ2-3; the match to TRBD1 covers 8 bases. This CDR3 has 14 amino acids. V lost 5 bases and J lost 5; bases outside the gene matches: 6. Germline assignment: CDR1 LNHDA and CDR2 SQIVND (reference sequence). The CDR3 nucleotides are TGTGCCAGTAGTGACAGGGGCGGGGAAGATACGCAGTATTTT. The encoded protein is CASSDRGGEDTQYF.

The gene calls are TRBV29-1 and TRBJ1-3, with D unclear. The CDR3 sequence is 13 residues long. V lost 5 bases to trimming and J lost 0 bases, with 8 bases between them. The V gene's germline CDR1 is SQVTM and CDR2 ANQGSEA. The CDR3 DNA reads TGCAGCGTTTCTGCACTCTCTGGAAACACCATATATTTT. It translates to CSVSALSGNTIYF.

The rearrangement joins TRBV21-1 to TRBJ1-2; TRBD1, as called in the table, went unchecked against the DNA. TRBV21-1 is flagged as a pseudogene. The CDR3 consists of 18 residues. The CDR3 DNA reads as TGTGCCAGCAGCAAAGAAAGCGCTGGGGGCCTAACCTACTATGGCTACACCTTC. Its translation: CASSKESAGGLTYYGYTF.

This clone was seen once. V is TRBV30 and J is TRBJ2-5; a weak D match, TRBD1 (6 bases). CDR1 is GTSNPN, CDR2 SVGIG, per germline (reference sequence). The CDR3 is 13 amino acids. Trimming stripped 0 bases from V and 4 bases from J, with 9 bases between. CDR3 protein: CAWSVQGAETQYF. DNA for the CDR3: TGTGCCTGGAGTGTACAGGGAGCAGAGACCCAGTACTTC. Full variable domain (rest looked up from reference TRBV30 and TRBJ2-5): SQTIHQWPATLVQPVGSPLSLECTVEGTSNPNLYWYRQAAGRGLQLLFYSVGIGQISSEVPQNLSASRPQDRQFILSSKKLLLSDSGFYLCAWSVQGAETQYFGPGTRLLVL.